This T cell receptor (beta chain) was identified in a study of graft-versus-host responses after intestinal transplantation. Study background: Multivisceral, liver-intestinal, or isolated intestinal grafts went to recipients. Tacrolimus and steroids were given for 2 to 3 years to all recipients after anti-thymocyte globulin induction.

Notes on this clone: Its antigen is not identified.

Investigators treated the graft tissue so that it released intraepithelial and lamina propria lymphocytes. Produced via immunoSEQ multiplex PCR; TCRdb's table is partial and in-frame only. The table records some 15,000 clones, about 83% of them present only once. Germline V gives CDR1 MNHEY, CDR2 SMNVEV (reference sequence). Trimming removed 3 bases from V and 9 bases from J, with 9 bases in between. CDR3 length: 12 amino acids. Study-level results: Allografts of patients with graft-donor T cell macrochimerism showed high graft-versus-host to host-versus-graft clone ratios.

Sequenced here: ileum tissue, sampled 580 to 600 days after intestinal transplantation. This clonotype originated in a human patient who received an intestinal transplant, so some T cells may come from the graft donor. The V gene is TRBV27, the J gene TRBJ2-1, with D tentatively TRBD2 (6 bases). The CDR3 bases are TGTGCCAGCAGTTTTACCGGGAGTGAGCAGTTCTTC. This encodes CASSFTGSEQFF.